These T cell receptor beta chains were read from a single sample in a study of T-cell reconstitution after alpha-beta-depleted transplantation in children. TCRdb re-called the PCR reads with MiXCR, one entry per CDR3 protein. The repertoire has about 250,000 distinct CDR3 sequences, roughly a quarter of them found once; the top ten carry about 4.8%. This sample comprised PBMCs, mostly from graft donor cells, obtained 360 days after TCRalphabeta/CD19-depleted stem cell transplant. These receptors originate from a female patient under 10 years old who had a stem cell transplant for congenital amegakaryocytic thrombocytopenia, so the T cells may come from the graft donor. Each CDR3 is given without its conserved first and last residue. Not every row has a clone size; where given, it reads once, few, many or a size class.

.	TRBV12-3/TRBV12-4	TRBJ2-3	ASSFNSRLTDTQY
.	TRBV7-3	TRBJ2-1	ASSSTEYNEQF
.	TRBV6-1	TRBJ1-1	ASRTDTMGTEAF
few	TRBV7-9	TRBJ2-1	ASSLARTSGDNEQF
.	TRBV4-3	TRBJ1-4	ASSQGGVATNEKLF
few	TRBV29-1	TRBJ1-2	SVGRNYGYT
few	TRBV20-1	TRBJ1-2	SAKDRDLVGGYT
.	TRBV15	TRBJ2-3	ATSRKLAGGTDTQY
few	TRBV3-1	TRBJ2-7	ASSQEYGTGVEEQY
few	TRBV4-3	TRBJ2-1	ASSRFLLMERESNEQF
.	TRBV6-1	TRBJ1-6	ASSLGGRHSPLH
many	TRBV28	TRBJ1-1	ASSLSTSEAF
.	TRBV12-3/TRBV12-4	TRBJ2-1	ASTPAGGFYNEQF
many	TRBV20-1	TRBJ2-7	SARDPRGRQYEQY
.	TRBV28	TRBJ2-5	ASSFTTGREETQY
.	TRBV20-1	TRBJ1-2	SARRQDDYGYT
.	TRBV12-3/TRBV12-4	TRBJ2-1	ASRYRGQSYNEQF
few	TRBV6-1	TRBJ2-7	ASTQSPGQNEQY
few	TRBV12-3/TRBV12-4	TRBJ1-3	ASSREFGNTIY
.	TRBV15	TRBJ1-3	ATQKIRGAAGNTIY
.	TRBV7-2	TRBJ2-5	ASSASRGPWETQY
few	TRBV5-1	TRBJ1-1	ASRAGTANEAF
few	TRBV20-1	TRBJ1-5	SAGPPGRRNQPQH
many	TRBV12-3/TRBV12-4	TRBJ1-2	ASSLSANYGYT
few	TRBV29-1	TRBJ1-3	SVTGTGVGNTIY